What follows are 5 T cell receptor beta chains derived from one specimen sequenced in a study of control samples from healthy donors and cancer patients. The protocol was immunoSEQ multiplex PCR, while the TCRdb copy is restricted to in-frame clones and leaves out a portion. The table has 150,000 to 200,000 clones, around nine tenths seen once. The material sequenced was blood. The receptors come from a woman younger than 45 in good health.

This clone was recorded once. This chain joins TRBV9 and TRBJ2-1; TRBD1 aligns across 8 bases. The CDR3 extends over 15 amino acids. Germline V lookup: CDR1 SGDLS, CDR2 YYNGEE. V lost 3 bases and J lost 0; bases outside the gene matches: 2. The CDR3 region has the DNA TGTGCCAGCAGCGCTGACAGGGGCTCCTACAATGAGCAGTTCTTC. Translated: CASSADRGSYNEQFF.

The chain carries TRBV5-1 and TRBJ2-7, with D hard to call. This CDR3 region has 13 residues. The V and J ends lost 4 bases and 1 base respectively, with 9 bases between them. Germline V gene lookup returns CDR1 SGHRS and CDR2 YFSETQ. CDR3 sequence reads: CASSPGISYEQYF. The CDR3 region has the DNA TGCGCCAGCAGCCCCGGAATTTCCTACGAGCAGTACTTC.

To note about this clone: Other DNA sequences in this specimen translate into the identical CDR3. CDR3 in amino acids: CASSGREGTDTQYF. The CDR3 region has the DNA TGTGCCAGCTCAGGGAGGGAGGGCACAGATACGCAGTATTTT. The V call is TRBV18, the J call TRBJ2-3, with 7 bases aligning to TRBD2. This CDR3 is built from 14 residues. Germline V CDR1 and CDR2: KGHSH, LQKENI. Unmatched junction bases numbered 3, after V lost 5 bases and J lost 1 base.

This clone has more than one count but fewer than ten. This chain connects TRBV4-1 to TRBJ1-1, with D tentatively TRBD1 (6 bases). The germline gives CDR1 MGHRA, CDR2 YSYEKL. The CDR3 totals 14 residues. V dropped 10 bases and J dropped 0 bases, with 15 bases sitting between them. The CDR3, as DNA: TGCGCCACTAGGAACAGGGCCTTGAACACTGAAGCTTTCTTT. Protein product: CATRNRALNTEAFF.

This chain links TRBV18 with TRBJ2-3; 7 nucleotides agree with TRBD1. Losses at the gene ends were 0 bases for V and 3 bases for J; bases not matched to a gene: 3. CDR3 size: 15 residues. Germline V gene sequence: CDR1 KGHSH, CDR2 LQKENI. The CDR3 DNA follows: TGTGCCAGCTCACCACCGGGACAGAGGACAGATACGCAGTATTTT. Its protein product is CASSPPGQRTDTQYF.